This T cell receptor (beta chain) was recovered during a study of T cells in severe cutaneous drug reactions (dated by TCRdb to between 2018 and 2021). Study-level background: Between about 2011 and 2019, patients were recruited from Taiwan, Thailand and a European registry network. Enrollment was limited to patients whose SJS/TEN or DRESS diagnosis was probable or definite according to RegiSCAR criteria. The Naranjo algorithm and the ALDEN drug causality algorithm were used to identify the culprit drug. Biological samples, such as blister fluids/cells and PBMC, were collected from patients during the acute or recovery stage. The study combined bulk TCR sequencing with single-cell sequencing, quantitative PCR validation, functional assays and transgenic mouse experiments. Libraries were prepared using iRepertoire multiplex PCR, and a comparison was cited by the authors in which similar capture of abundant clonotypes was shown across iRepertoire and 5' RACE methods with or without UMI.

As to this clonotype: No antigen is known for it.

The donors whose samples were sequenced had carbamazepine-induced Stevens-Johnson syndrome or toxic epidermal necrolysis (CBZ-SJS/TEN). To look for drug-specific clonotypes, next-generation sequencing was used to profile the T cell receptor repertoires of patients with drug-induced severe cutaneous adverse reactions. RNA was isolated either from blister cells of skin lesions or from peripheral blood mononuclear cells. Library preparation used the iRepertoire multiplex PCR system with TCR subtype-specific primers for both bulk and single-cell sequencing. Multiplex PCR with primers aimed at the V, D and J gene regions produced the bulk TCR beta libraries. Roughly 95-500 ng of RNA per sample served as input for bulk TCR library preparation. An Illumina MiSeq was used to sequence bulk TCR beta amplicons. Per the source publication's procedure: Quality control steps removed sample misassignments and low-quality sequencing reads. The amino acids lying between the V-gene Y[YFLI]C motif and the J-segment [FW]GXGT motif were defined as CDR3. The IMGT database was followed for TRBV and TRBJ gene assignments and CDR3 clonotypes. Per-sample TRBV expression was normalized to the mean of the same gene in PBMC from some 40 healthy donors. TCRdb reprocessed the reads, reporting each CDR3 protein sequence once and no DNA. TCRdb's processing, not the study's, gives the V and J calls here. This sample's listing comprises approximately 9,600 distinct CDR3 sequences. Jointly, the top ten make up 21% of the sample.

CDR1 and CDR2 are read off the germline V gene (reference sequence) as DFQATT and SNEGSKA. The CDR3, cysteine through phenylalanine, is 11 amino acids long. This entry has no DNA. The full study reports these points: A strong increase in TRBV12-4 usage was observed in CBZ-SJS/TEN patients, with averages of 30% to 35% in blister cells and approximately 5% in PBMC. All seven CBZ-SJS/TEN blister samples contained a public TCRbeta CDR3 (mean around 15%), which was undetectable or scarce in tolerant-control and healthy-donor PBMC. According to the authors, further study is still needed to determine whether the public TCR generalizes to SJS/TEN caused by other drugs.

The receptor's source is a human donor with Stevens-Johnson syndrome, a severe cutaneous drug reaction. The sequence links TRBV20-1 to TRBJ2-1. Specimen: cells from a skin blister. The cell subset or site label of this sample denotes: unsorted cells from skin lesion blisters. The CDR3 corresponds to CSARFDDEQFF.